Listed below are T cell receptor beta chains from one sample, sequenced in a study of blood T cell repertoires in COVID-19. Sequenced by immunoSEQ multiplex PCR; TCRdb stores in-frame clones only, minus some. The sample yields fewer than 200,000 clones, more than 80% seen once. Input material: peripheral blood. All receptors come from a woman aged 40 to 50 with COVID-19, enrolled during active disease. Each CDR3 is given with its conserved first and last residue. The D gene is left open where the match is weak. The size entry is marked missing in some rows and otherwise reads once, few, many or a size class.

D: NA; V: TRBV11-2; J: TRBJ2-2; length: 12; size: NA; CDR3: CASSFLERELFF; DNA: TGTGCCAGCAGCTTTTTGGAGCGGGAGCTGTTTTTT
D: NA; V: TRBV7-9; J: TRBJ1-1; length: 18; size: NA; CDR3: CASSLVPRVLALNTEAFF; DNA: TGTGCCAGCAGCTTAGTTCCGAGGGTGTTGGCATTGAACACTGAAGCTTTCTTT
D: TRBD1; V: TRBV19; J: TRBJ2-5; length: 16; size: NA; CDR3: CASALQGSGLVETQYF; DNA: TGTGCCAGCGCACTACAGGGGAGCGGTTTGGTGGAGACCCAGTACTTC
D: TRBD2; V: TRBV30; J: TRBJ2-1; length: 16; size: NA; CDR3: CAWGPQSGLAGNEQFF; DNA: TGTGCCTGGGGCCCTCAATCCGGACTAGCGGGCAATGAGCAGTTCTTC
D: NA; V: TRBV6-5; J: TRBJ2-7; length: 16; size: NA; CDR3: CASSYQPRQKKYEQYF; DNA: TGTGCCAGCAGTTATCAACCGAGACAAAAGAAATACGAGCAGTACTTC
D: TRBD2; V: TRBV7-6; J: TRBJ2-7; length: 15; size: NA; CDR3: CASSLGRESSYEQYF; DNA: TGTGCCAGCAGCTTGGGGCGGGAGAGCTCCTACGAGCAGTACTTC
D: TRBD2; V: TRBV6-1; J: TRBJ2-1; length: 17; size: NA; CDR3: CASREKGLAGRNNEQFF; DNA: TGTGCCAGCAGAGAAAAGGGACTAGCGGGTAGGAACAATGAGCAGTTCTTC
D: NA; V: TRBV12-5; J: TRBJ1-1; length: 15; size: NA; CDR3: CASGLVLGRDTEAFF; DNA: TGTGCTAGTGGTTTGGTACTGGGTCGGGACACTGAAGCTTTCTTT
D: NA; V: TRBV11-2; J: TRBJ1-2; length: 14; size: NA; CDR3: CASSLDPGGSGYTF; DNA: TGTGCCAGCAGCTTAGATCCGGGGGGAAGTGGCTACACCTTC
D: NA; V: TRBV7-9; J: TRBJ1-2; length: 11; size: many; CDR3: CASISTGGYTF; DNA: TGTGCCAGCATTAGTACAGGCGGCTACACCTTC
D: NA; V: TRBV28; J: TRBJ1-3; length: 17; size: NA; CDR3: CASSFNSVGLLAGTIYF; DNA: TGTGCCAGCAGTTTTAATTCGGTGGGGTTACTGGCGGGCACCATATATTTT
D: NA; V: TRBV27; J: TRBJ2-1; length: 13; size: NA; CDR3: CASKRTALDEQFF; DNA: TGTGCCAGCAAAAGGACAGCCTTGGATGAGCAGTTCTTC
D: TRBD2; V: TRBV5-1; J: TRBJ2-5; length: 16; size: NA; CDR3: CASSWREGLVGETQYF; DNA: TGCGCCAGCAGCTGGCGGGAGGGCCTCGTGGGTGAGACCCAGTACTTC
D: NA; V: TRBV28; J: TRBJ2-1; length: 14; size: NA; CDR3: CASNGGLSYNEQFF; DNA: TGTGCCTCAAACGGGGGGCTCTCCTACAATGAGCAGTTCTTC
D: NA; V: TRBV2; J: TRBJ1-5; length: 14; size: few; CDR3: CASRQNQGYQPQHF; DNA: TGTGCCAGCAGACAAAATCAGGGATATCAGCCCCAGCATTTT
D: NA; V: TRBV7-8; J: TRBJ1-1; length: 15; size: NA; CDR3: CASSLARILNTEAFF; DNA: TGTGCCAGCAGCTTAGCCAGGATCCTGAACACTGAAGCTTTCTTT
D: TRBD2; V: TRBV2; J: TRBJ2-3; length: 17; size: NA; CDR3: CASYAFPGLAGSDTQYF; DNA: TGTGCCAGCTATGCATTTCCGGGACTAGCGGGGTCAGATACGCAGTATTTT
D: NA; V: TRBV30; J: TRBJ2-7; length: 12; size: few; CDR3: CAWSIARYEQYF; DNA: TGTGCCTGGAGTATTGCCAGGTACGAGCAGTACTTC
D: NA; V: TRBV7-3; J: TRBJ2-2; length: 15; size: NA; CDR3: CASSPEVGPRGELFF; DNA: TGTGCCAGCAGCCCTGAGGTTGGTCCCCGAGGGGAGCTGTTTTTT
D: TRBD1; V: TRBV29-1; J: TRBJ2-5; length: 13; size: NA; CDR3: CSVAPTGAETQYF; DNA: TGCAGCGTTGCACCAACAGGGGCAGAGACCCAGTACTTC
D: NA; V: TRBV4-1; J: TRBJ1-1; length: 13; size: NA; CDR3: CASSHSAEIEAFF; DNA: TGCGCCAGCAGCCACAGTGCGGAGATTGAAGCTTTCTTT
D: TRBD2; V: TRBV5-1; J: TRBJ2-1; length: 15; size: NA; CDR3: CASRIIAGRGNEQFF; DNA: TGCGCCAGCAGAATTATAGCGGGAAGGGGCAATGAGCAGTTCTTC
D: NA; V: TRBV7-2; J: TRBJ1-2; length: 13; size: NA; CDR3: CASSLVARAGYTF; DNA: TGTGCCAGCAGCTTAGTAGCTCGCGCGGGCTACACCTTC
D: TRBD1; V: TRBV19; J: TRBJ1-1; length: 13; size: NA; CDR3: CASSDRGTLEAFF; DNA: TGTGCCAGTAGTGACAGGGGTACCCTTGAAGCTTTCTTT
D: TRBD1; V: TRBV3-1/TRBV3-2; J: TRBJ1-1; length: 13; size: NA; CDR3: CASRQGQGPEAFF; DNA: TGTGCCAGCAGGCAGGGACAGGGCCCTGAAGCTTTCTTT
D: NA; V: TRBV6-6; J: TRBJ1-4; length: 15; size: NA; CDR3: CASKGTGTTNEKLFF; DNA: TGTGCCAGCAAAGGCACAGGGACAACTAATGAAAAACTGTTTTTT
D: TRBD2; V: TRBV27; J: TRBJ2-5; length: 19; size: many; CDR3: CASSSGTSGGTTRGKTQYF; DNA: TGTGCCAGCAGTTCCGGGACTAGCGGGGGTACTACCCGAGGGAAGACCCAGTACTTC
D: NA; V: TRBV18; J: TRBJ1-2; length: 13; size: NA; CDR3: CASSPMRNYGYTF; DNA: TGTGCCAGCTCACCAATGAGAAACTATGGCTACACCTTC
D: NA; V: TRBV4-1; J: TRBJ2-2; length: 13; size: NA; CDR3: CASSHLNTGELFF; DNA: TGCGCCAGCAGCCATCTCAACACCGGGGAGCTGTTTTTT
D: TRBD2; V: TRBV30; J: TRBJ2-1; length: 14; size: NA; CDR3: CAWSSGSGYNEQFF; DNA: TGTGCCTGGAGTAGCGGGAGTGGGTACAATGAGCAGTTCTTC
D: NA; V: TRBV6-5; J: TRBJ2-7; length: 14; size: NA; CDR3: CASIAAAPPYEQYF; DNA: TGTGCCAGCATCGCGGCGGCACCGCCTTACGAGCAGTACTTC
D: NA; V: TRBV7-3; J: TRBJ2-2; length: 15; size: few; CDR3: CASSPAGSPAGELFF; DNA: TGTGCCAGCAGCCCTGCAGGGTCCCCCGCCGGGGAGCTGTTTTTT
D: TRBD2; V: TRBV24-1; J: TRBJ2-1; length: 17; size: many; CDR3: CATSDANPGLAGHEQFF; DNA: TGTGCCACCAGTGACGCAAACCCGGGACTAGCGGGTCATGAGCAGTTCTTC
D: TRBD1; V: TRBV3-1/TRBV3-2; J: TRBJ1-2; length: 15; size: NA; CDR3: CASSTWTGGDNGYTF; DNA: TGTGCCAGCAGCACCTGGACAGGGGGCGACAATGGCTACACCTTC
D: TRBD1; V: TRBV19; J: TRBJ1-5; length: 19; size: NA; CDR3: CASRLGYRGKGYSNQPQHF; DNA: TGTGCCAGTAGGCTCGGGTACAGGGGGAAGGGGTATAGCAATCAGCCCCAGCATTTT
D: TRBD1; V: TRBV28; J: TRBJ2-1; length: 15; size: NA; CDR3: CASTPGQRTYNEQFF; DNA: TGTGCCAGCACTCCGGGACAGCGGACCTACAATGAGCAGTTCTTC
D: TRBD2; V: TRBV11-2; J: TRBJ2-5; length: 16; size: NA; CDR3: CASSLEAGGGQETQYF; DNA: TGTGCCAGCAGCTTAGAGGCGGGAGGAGGGCAAGAGACCCAGTACTTC
D: NA; V: TRBV20-1; J: TRBJ1-5; length: 14; size: NA; CDR3: CSASGGDSNQPQHF; DNA: TGCAGTGCTAGTGGGGGGGATAGCAATCAGCCCCAGCATTTT
D: NA; V: TRBV5-6; J: TRBJ2-3; length: 18; size: NA; CDR3: CASSFLALSRGSTDTQYF; DNA: TGTGCCAGCAGCTTTCTTGCCCTAAGCCGGGGTAGCACAGATACGCAGTATTTT
D: NA; V: TRBV2; J: TRBJ2-1; length: 13; size: NA; CDR3: CASKTGQNNEQFF; DNA: TGTGCCAGCAAAACAGGACAGAACAATGAGCAGTTCTTC
D: TRBD2; V: TRBV5-1; J: TRBJ2-3; length: 16; size: NA; CDR3: CASSLGLAGSTDTQYF; DNA: TGCGCCAGCAGCTTGGGCCTAGCGGGGAGCACAGATACGCAGTATTTT
D: NA; V: TRBV30; J: TRBJ2-1; length: 11; size: NA; CDR3: CAWSATREQFF; DNA: TGTGCCTGGAGTGCAACTAGAGAGCAGTTCTTC
D: TRBD2; V: TRBV7-3; J: TRBJ2-3; length: 16; size: NA; CDR3: CASSRTSGGAGDTQYF; DNA: TGTGCCAGCAGCCGGACTAGCGGGGGGGCCGGAGATACGCAGTATTTT
D: NA; V: TRBV7-3; J: TRBJ2-3; length: 17; size: NA; CDR3: CASSLERVRAGTDTQYF; DNA: TGTGCCAGCAGCTTAGAGCGGGTTCGCGCGGGCACAGATACGCAGTATTTT
D: NA; V: TRBV6-5; J: TRBJ1-1; length: 13; size: NA; CDR3: CAASGGGYTEAFF; DNA: TGTGCCGCCTCTGGTGGGGGGTACACTGAAGCTTTCTTT
D: TRBD2; V: TRBV27; J: TRBJ2-7; length: 18; size: NA; CDR3: CASRPGLAGGTGLYEQYF; DNA: TGTGCCAGCAGACCGGGACTAGCGGGAGGGACCGGACTGTACGAGCAGTACTTC
D: NA; V: TRBV5-4; J: TRBJ2-5; length: 15; size: NA; CDR3: CASSLALFSGKTQYF; DNA: TGTGCCAGCAGCTTGGCTCTCTTTTCAGGAAAGACCCAGTACTTC
D: NA; V: TRBV7-9; J: TRBJ2-2; length: 12; size: NA; CDR3: CASASGSGELFF; DNA: TGTGCCAGCGCATCAGGGTCCGGGGAGCTGTTTTTT
D: TRBD1; V: TRBV29-1; J: TRBJ1-1; length: 13; size: few; CDR3: CSAVTGWGTEAFF; DNA: TGCAGCGCTGTGACAGGGTGGGGGACTGAAGCTTTCTTT
D: TRBD2; V: TRBV7-9; J: TRBJ2-1; length: 15; size: NA; CDR3: CASTRSGGSYNEQFF; DNA: TGTGCCAGCACACGTAGCGGGGGATCCTACAATGAGCAGTTCTTC